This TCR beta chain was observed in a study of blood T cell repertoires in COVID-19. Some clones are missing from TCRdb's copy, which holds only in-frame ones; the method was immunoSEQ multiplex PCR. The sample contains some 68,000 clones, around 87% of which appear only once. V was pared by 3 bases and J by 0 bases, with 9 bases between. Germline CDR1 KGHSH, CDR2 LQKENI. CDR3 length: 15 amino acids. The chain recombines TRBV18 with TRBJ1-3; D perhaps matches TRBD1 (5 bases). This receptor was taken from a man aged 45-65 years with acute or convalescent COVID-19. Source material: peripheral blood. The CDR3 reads CASSPDRTSGNTIYF. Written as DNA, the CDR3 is TGTGCCAGCTCACCCGACAGAACCTCTGGAAACACCATATATTTT.